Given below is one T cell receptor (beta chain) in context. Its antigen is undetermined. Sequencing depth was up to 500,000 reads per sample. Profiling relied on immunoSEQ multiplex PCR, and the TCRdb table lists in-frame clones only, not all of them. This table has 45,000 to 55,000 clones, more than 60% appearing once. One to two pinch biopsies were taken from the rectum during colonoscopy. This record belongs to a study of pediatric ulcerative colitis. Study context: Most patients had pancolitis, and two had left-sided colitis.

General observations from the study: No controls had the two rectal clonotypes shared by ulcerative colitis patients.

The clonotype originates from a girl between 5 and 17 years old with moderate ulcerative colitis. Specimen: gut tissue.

DNA for the CDR3: TGTGCCAGCAGCTTGTCCGGGGGGCTTCTTAATTCACCCCTCCACTTT. Its protein is CASSLSGGLLNSPLHF. The chain employs TRBV5-4 and TRBJ1-6, with D perhaps TRBD1 (6 bases). The V and J ends lost 1 base and 6 bases respectively, with 14 bases between them. CDR1 is SGHNT, CDR2 YYREEE, per germline (reference sequence). This CDR3 spans 16 amino acids. Looking up the rest from reference TRBV5-4 and TRBJ1-6 gives the full variable domain: ETGVTQSPTHLIKTRGQQVTLRCSSQSGHNTVSWYQQALGQGPQFIFQYYREEENGRGNFPPRFSGLQFPNYSSELNVNALELDDSALYLCASSLSGGLLNSPLHFGNGTRLTVT.